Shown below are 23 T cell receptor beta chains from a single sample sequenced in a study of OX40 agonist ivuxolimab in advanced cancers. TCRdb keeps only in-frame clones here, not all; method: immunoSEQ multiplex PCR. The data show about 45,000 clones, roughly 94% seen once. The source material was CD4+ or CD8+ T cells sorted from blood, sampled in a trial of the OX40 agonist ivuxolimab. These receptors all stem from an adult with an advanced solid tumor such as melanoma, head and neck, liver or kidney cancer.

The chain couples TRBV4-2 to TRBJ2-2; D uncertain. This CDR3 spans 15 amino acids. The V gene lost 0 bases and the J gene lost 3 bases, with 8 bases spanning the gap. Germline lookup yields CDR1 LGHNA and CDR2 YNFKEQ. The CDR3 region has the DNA TGTGCCAGCAGCCAAGATCGAACTTACACCGGGGAGCTGTTTTTT. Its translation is CASSQDRTYTGELFF.

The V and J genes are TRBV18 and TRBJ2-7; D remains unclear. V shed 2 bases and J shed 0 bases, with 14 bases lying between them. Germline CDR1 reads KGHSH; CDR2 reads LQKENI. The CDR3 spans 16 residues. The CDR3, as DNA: TGTGCCAGCTCACCAGTGGAGAAAACCAGCTCCTACGAGCAGTACTTC. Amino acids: CASSPVEKTSSYEQYF.

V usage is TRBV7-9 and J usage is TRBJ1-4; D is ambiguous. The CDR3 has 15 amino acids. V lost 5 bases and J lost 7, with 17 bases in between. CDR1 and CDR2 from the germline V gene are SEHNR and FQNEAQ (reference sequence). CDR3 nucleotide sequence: TGTGCCAGCAGCCCTACTTTGGACCTGGGTGAAAAACTGTTTTTT. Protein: CASSPTLDLGEKLFF.

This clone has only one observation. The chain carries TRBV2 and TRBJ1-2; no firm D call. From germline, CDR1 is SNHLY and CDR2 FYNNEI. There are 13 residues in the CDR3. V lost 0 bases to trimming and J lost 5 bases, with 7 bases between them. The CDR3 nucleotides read TGTGCCAGCAGTGAAGCATCGGGGTATGGCTACACCTTC. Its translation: CASSEASGYGYTF.

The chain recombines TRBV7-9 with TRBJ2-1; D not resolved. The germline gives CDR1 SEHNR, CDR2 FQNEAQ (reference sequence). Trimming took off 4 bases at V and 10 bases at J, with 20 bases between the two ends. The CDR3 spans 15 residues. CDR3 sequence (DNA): TGTGCCAGCAGCTCGCCGACATCTATACAAGGGGAGCAGTTCTTC. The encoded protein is CASSSPTSIQGEQFF.

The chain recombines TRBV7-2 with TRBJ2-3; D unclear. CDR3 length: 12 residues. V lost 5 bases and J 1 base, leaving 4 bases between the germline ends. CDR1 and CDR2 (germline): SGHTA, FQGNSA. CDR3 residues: CASSLRTDTQYF. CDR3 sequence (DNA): TGTGCCAGCAGCCTTCGCACAGATACGCAGTATTTT.

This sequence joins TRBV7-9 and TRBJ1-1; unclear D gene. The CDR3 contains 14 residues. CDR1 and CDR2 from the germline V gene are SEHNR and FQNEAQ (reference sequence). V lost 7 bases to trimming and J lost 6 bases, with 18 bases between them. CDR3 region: CASNFQADGPEAFF. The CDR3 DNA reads TGTGCCAGCAATTTCCAAGCCGACGGGCCTGAAGCTTTCTTT.

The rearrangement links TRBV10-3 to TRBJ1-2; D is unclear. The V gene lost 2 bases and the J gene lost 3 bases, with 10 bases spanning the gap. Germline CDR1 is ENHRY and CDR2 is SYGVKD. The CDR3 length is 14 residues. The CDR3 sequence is CAISEESSHYGYTF. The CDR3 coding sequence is TGTGCCATCAGTGAGGAAAGCAGCCACTATGGCTACACCTTC.

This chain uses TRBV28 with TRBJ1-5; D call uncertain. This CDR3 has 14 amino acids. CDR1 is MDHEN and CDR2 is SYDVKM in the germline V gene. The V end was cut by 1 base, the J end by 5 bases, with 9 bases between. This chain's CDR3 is CASSLFRPDQPQHF. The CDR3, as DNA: TGTGCCAGCAGTTTATTTCGGCCTGATCAGCCCCAGCATTTT. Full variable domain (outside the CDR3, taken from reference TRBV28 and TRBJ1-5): DVKVTQSSRYLVKRTGEKVFLECVQDMDHENMFWYRQDPGLGLRLIYFSYDVKMKEKGDIPEGYSVSREKKERFSLILESASTNQTSMYLCASSLFRPDQPQHFGDGTRLSIL.

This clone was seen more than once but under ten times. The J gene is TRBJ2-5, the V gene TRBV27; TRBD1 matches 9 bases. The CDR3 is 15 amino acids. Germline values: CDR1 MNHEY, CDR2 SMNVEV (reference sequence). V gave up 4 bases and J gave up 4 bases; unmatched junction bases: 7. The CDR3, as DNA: TGTGCCAGCAGTTCGGACAGGGGCTATGGAGAGACCCAGTACTTC. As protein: CASSSDRGYGETQYF.

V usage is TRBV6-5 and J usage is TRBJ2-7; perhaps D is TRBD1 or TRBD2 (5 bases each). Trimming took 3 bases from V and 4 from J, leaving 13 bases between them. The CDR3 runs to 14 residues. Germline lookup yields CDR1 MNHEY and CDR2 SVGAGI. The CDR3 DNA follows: TGTGCCAGCAGTTATAAAGCTGAGGGGTACGAGCAGTACTTC. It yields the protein CASSYKAEGYEQYF.

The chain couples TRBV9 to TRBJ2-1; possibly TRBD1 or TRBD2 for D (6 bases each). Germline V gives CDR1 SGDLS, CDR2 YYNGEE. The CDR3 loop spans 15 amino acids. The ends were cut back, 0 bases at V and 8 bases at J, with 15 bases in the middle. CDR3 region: CASSVGGLGGDEQFF. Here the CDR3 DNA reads TGTGCCAGCAGCGTAGGTGGCCTGGGGGGCGATGAGCAGTTCTTC.

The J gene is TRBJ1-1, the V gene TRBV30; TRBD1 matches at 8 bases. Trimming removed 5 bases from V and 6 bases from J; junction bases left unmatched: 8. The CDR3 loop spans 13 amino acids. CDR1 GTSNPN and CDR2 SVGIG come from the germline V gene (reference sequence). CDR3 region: CAWAVGQGPEAFF. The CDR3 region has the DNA TGTGCCTGGGCAGTCGGACAGGGCCCTGAAGCTTTCTTT. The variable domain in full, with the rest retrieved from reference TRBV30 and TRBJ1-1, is SQTIHQWPATLVQPVGSPLSLECTVEGTSNPNLYWYRQAAGRGLQLLFYSVGIGQISSEVPQNLSASRPQDRQFILSSKKLLLSDSGFYLCAWAVGQGPEAFFGQGTRLTVV.

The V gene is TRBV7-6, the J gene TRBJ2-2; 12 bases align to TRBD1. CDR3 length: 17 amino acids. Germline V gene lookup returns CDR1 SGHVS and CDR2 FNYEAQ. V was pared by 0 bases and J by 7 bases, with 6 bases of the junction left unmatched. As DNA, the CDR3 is TGTGCCAGCAGCTTAGCCCCGGGACAGGGGGCGGTCGGGGAGCTGTTTTTT. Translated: CASSLAPGQGAVGELFF.

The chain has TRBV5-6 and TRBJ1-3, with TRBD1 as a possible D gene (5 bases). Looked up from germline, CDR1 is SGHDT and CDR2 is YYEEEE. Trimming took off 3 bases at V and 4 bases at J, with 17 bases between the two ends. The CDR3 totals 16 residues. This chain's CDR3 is CASSSLFMGEGNTIYF. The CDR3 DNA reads TGTGCCAGCAGCTCCCTGTTCATGGGGGAGGGAAACACCATATATTTT.

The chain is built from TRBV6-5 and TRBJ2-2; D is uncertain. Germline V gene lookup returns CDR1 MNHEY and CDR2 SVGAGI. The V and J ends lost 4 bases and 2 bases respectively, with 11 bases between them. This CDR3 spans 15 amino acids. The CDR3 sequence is CASSWAVVNTGELFF. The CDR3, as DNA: TGTGCCAGCAGTTGGGCAGTGGTCAACACCGGGGAGCTGTTTTTT.

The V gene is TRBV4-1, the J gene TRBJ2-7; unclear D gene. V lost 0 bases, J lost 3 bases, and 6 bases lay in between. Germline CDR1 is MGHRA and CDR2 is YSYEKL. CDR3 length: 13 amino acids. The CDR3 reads CASSQDLGYEQYF. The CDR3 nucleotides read TGCGCCAGCAGCCAAGATCTTGGCTACGAGCAGTACTTC.

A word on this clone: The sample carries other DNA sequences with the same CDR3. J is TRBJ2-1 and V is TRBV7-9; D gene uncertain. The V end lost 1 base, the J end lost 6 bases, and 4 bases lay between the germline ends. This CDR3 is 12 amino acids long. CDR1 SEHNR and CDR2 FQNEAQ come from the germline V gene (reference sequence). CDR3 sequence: CASSLGSNEQFF. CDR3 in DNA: TGTGCCAGCAGCTTAGGCTCCAATGAGCAGTTCTTC. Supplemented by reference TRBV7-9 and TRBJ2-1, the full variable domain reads DTGVSQNPRHKITKRGQNVTFRCDPISEHNRLYWYRQTLGQGPEFLTYFQNEAQLEKSRLLSDRFSAERPKGSFSTLEIQRTEQGDSAMYLCASSLGSNEQFFGPGTRLTVL.

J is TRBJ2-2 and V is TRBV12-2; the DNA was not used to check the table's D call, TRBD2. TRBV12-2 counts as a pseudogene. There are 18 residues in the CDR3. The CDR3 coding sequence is TGTGCAAGTCGCTTAGCTGGCAAGGCGGCTTTGGACACCGGGGAGCTGTTTTTT. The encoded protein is CASRLAGKAALDTGELFF.

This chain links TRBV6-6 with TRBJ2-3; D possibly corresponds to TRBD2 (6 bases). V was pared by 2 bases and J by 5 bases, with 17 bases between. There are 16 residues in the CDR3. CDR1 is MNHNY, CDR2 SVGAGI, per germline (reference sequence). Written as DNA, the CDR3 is TGTGCCAGCAGTTACCCACGCGCGGGAAATGAAGATACGCAGTATTTT. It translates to CASSYPRAGNEDTQYF.

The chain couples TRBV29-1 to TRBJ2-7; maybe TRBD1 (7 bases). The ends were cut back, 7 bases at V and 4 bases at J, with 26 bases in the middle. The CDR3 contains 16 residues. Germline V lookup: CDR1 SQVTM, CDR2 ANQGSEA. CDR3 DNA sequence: TGCAGCGCACGGCCCCCCCGGCGGGACAGCAAATACGAGCAGTACTTC. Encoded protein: CSARPPRRDSKYEQYF.

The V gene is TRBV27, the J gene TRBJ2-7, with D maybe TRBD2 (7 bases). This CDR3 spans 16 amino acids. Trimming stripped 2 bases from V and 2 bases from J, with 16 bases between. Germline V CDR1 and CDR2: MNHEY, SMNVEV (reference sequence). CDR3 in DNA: TGTGCCAGCAGTTTACGGGGGGCAGGGACCACCTACGAGCAGTACTTC. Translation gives CASSLRGAGTTYEQYF.

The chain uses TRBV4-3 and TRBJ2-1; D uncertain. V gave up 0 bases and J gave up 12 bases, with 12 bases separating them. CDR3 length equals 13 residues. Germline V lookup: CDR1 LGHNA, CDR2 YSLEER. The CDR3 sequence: CASSQDTATSQFF. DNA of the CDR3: TGCGCCAGCAGCCAAGATACAGCAACGTCGCAGTTCTTC.